The clone carrying this T cell receptor (beta chain) has only a few counts. Its target is unknown. V lost 2 bases and J 4 bases, leaving 9 bases between the germline ends. The germline CDR1 and CDR2 sequences are MNHEY and SVGAGI. There are 14 residues in the CDR3. This entry comes from a study of early T cells in non-severe SARS-CoV-2 infection. Study-wide findings and caveats: Missing private and CD4 specificities, VDJdb matching favored anti-spike CD8 responses.

Individual cDNA molecules were tagged with unique molecular identifiers. TCRdb re-called the 5' RACE reads through MiXCR, storing one row per CDR3 protein. This repertoire shows tens of thousands of distinct CDR3 sequences, about 15% found once; its top ten account for 0.58%. The genes are TRBV6-5 and TRBJ1-3; D remains ambiguous. This receptor was identified in an adult who was a healthcare worker with PCR-confirmed SARS-CoV-2 infection or an uninfected control (not recorded which). Sequencing used whole blood. This CDR3 is CASSYGQSGNTIYF. CDR3 sequence (DNA): TGTGCCAGCAGTTACGGCCAGTCAGGAAACACCATATATTTT.